This entry is about one T cell receptor beta chain. Its recognized antigen is unknown. Base qualities are not recorded, but no much larger clone differs from it by a single base. The sample belongs to a study of blood T cell repertoires in COVID-19 (dated by TCRdb to between 2020 and 2021). A note on the overall study: Samples covering the acute and convalescent phases of COVID-19 were provided by collaborators in the United States, Italy and Spain. The prospective study material was composed of cDNA or gDNA derived from T cells, B-cell-depleted T cells, or PBMCs. The dataset comprised deeply sampled blood TCRbeta repertoires from subjects exposed to, actively infected with, or recovered from COVID-19. The repertoires were made available in a free public database intended to serve as a resource for research on the immune response to SARS-CoV-2. The samples were drawn from two sources: the first 160 participants of the ongoing ImmuneRACE study, and 1,000 to 1,500 subjects contributed by 6 global collaborators. Sample metadata almost always included a de-identified subject ID, COVID-19 status, age in years and sex. HLA class I and class II types, where available, came from metadata supplied by the sample provider rather than from assay-based typing.

The cysteine opens and the phenylalanine closes a CDR3 of 16 amino acids. Just the 48-base CDR3 DNA is kept, in frame starting at base 1. Trimming takes 6 bases off V and 7 bases off J; junction bases not matched to a gene: 12. CDR1 and CDR2, per the germline V gene (reference sequence), are MNHEY and SMNVEV. TCRbeta CDR3 regions were amplified from genomic DNA using the immunoSEQ Assay, a bias-controlled multiplex PCR. The source study handled its data this way. Nucleated cell counts per sample were estimated from amplification of reference gene primers within the assay. To quantify the absolute abundance of each unique TCRbeta CDR3 rearrangement, sequence reads were collapsed and filtered. Productive Simpson clonality was computed per sample as the square root of Simpson's diversity index over productive rearrangements. The table was pulled from immuneACCESS by TCRdb, which kept in-frame rearrangements only. Such tables lose some clones; where checked, under half of the loss comes from unresolved V genes, and the rest has no known cause. V, J and clone size are those of that table, while D and trimming were read from the DNA. For this sample the table gives roughly 200,000 clones, of which roughly 82% were detected only once. The ten top clones hold about 5% of the sample.

Enrolling through a virtual design, the prospective study's participants ranged in age from about 18 to 89 years and lived across about two dozen United States geographic areas. Cohort assignment in the prospective study relied on participant-reported clinical history from a screening survey and a study questionnaire. In the prospective study, whole blood, serum and a nasopharyngeal or oropharyngeal swab were collected from each participant by mobile phlebotomists. Over an approximately 2-month period, participants in the prospective study had the option of providing additional blood draws and questionnaires. Before DNA extraction, blood samples from the prospective study were shipped at room temperature or frozen. Broad study findings and their caveats: How much clinical and demographic metadata was included differed by source and by participant, and the metadata was provided uncurated.

The specimen was PBMCs or T cells enriched from blood (not recorded which). This receptor was identified in a woman aged 55-69 years with acute COVID-19. The chain uses TRBV27 and TRBJ1-6, and 7 bases in between align with TRBD1. The CDR3 region has the sequence CASSEGWDSPNSPLHF. The bases read TGTGCCAGCAGCGAAGGCTGGGACAGCCCCAATTCACCCCTCCACTTT.